There are a few counts of the clone carrying this TCR beta chain. Antigen specificity is unknown. The sample comes from a study of human T cells and chemical hapten exposure. As for the study in general: Small pooled library volume differences chiefly drove per-sample TCR yield variation. General observations from the study: There was no change with DPC sensitization in TCRs above 1 in 1000 frequency.

Library construction involved attaching unique molecular identifiers to individual cDNA molecules, which allowed quantitative, reproducible TCR counting. In the original analysis: Counting gave a median of around 100,000 TCRs per sample, with values ranging from about 20,000 to 750,000. From the RACE reads, TCRdb called clonotypes with MiXCR, one entry per CDR3 protein. These V and J calls originate from TCRdb's pipeline instead of the authors' own analysis. The data contain tens of thousands of distinct CDR3 sequences, about 4.5% of them seen just once; the ten biggest clones take up roughly 1.6%. This CDR3 has 12 residues. Germline loops: CDR1 LNHDA, CDR2 SQIVND (reference sequence). This sample's time point: healthy volunteer bleed at 2 weeks. Unfractionated whole blood yielded total RNA.

The TCR originated in a female donor in good health. Some clones in this sample may be carry-over from other donors' samples. This chain connects TRBV19 to TRBJ1-2, with TRBD1 as a possible D gene (5 bases). Sequenced: whole blood. CDR3 sequence (DNA): TGTGCTACCAGCGAACAGGCCTATGGCTACACCTTC. It specifies CATSEQAYGYTF.